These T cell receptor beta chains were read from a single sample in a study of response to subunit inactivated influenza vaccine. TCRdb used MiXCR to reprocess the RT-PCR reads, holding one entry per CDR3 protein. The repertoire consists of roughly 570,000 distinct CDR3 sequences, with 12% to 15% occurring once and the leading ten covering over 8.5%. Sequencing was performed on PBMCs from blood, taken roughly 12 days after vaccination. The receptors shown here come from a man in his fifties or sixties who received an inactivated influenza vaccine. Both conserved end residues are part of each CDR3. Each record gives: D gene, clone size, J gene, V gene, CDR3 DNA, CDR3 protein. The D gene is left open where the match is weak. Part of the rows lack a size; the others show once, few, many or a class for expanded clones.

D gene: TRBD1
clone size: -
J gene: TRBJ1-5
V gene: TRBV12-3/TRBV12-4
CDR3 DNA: TGTGCCAGCAGTTTAGGACAGGGATATCAGCCCCAGCATTTT
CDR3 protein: CASSLGQGYQPQHF

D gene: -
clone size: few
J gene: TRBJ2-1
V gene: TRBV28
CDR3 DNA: TGTGCCAGCAGTTCGTGGGGCGGGATATCCTACAATGAGCAGTTCTTC
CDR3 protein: CASSSWGGISYNEQFF

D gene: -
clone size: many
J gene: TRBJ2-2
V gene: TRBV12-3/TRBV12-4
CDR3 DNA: TGTGCCAGCAGTTACGGACGGACCGCGAACACCGGGGAGCTGTTTTTT
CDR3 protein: CASSYGRTANTGELFF

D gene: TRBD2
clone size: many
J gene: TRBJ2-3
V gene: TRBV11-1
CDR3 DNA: TGTGCCAGCAGCTTAGGGTTGGGGCTAGCGGGACCCGTAGAAGATACGCAGTATTTT
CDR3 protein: CASSLGLGLAGPVEDTQYF

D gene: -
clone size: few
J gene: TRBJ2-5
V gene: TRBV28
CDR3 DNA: TGTGCCAGCAGTTTAAGGGCGGGAAGTCAGACCCAGTACTTC
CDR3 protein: CASSLRAGSQTQYF

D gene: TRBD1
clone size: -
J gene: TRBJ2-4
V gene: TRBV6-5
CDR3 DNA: TGTGCCAGCAGTACCCGACAGGGGCTAGCCAAAAACATTCAGTACTTC
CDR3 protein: CASSTRQGLAKNIQYF

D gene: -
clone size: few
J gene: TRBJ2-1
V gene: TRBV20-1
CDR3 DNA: TGCAGTGCTAGACTAGACAATGAGCAGTTCTTC
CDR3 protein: CSARLDNEQFF

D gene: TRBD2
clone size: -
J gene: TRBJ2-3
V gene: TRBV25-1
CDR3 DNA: TGTGCCAGCAGTGTGATAGCGGGAGATACGCAGTATTTT
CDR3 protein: CASSVIAGDTQYF

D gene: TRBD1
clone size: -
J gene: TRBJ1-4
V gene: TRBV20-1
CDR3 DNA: TGCAGTGCCCTAGCGGACGGACAGGGTGTTAAAAAACTGTTTTTT
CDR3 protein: CSALADGQGVKKLFF

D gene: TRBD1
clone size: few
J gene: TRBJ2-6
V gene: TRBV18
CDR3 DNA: TGTGCCAGCTCGCAACCGGGACAGCTCATCGCCGGGGCCAACGTCCTGACTTTC
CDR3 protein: CASSQPGQLIAGANVLTF

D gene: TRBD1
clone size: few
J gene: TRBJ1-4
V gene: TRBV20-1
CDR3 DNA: TGCAGTGCTAGGCTGACAGGGACAGGGGTTTCAGAAAAACTGTTTTTT
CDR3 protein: CSARLTGTGVSEKLFF

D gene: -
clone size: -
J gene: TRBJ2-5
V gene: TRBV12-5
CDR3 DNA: TGTGCTAGTGGTATCAGCCAAGAGACCCAGTACTTC
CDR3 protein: CASGISQETQYF

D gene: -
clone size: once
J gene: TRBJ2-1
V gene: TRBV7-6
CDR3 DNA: TGTGCCAGCAGCTCAGCCGACAGCTTGAATGAGCAGTTCTTC
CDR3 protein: CASSSADSLNEQFF

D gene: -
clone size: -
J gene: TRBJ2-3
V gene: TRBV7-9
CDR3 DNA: TGTGCCAGCAGCCTGCCCCAGGGTGCAGATACGCAGTATTTT
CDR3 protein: CASSLPQGADTQYF

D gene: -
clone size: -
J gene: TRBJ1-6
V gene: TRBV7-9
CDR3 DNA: TGTGCCAGCGCCCCTGCGAGGAATTCACCCCTCCACTTT
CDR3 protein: CASAPARNSPLHF

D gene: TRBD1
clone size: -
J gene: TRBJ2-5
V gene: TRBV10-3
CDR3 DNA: TGTGCCATCAGAAACGGGACAGGGGGAGCTTTGCGAGAGACCCAGTACTTC
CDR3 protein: CAIRNGTGGALRETQYF

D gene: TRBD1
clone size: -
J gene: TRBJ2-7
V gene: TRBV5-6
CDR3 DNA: TGTGCCAGCAGCGGTTACAGGGGCTACGAGCAGTACTTC
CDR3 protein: CASSGYRGYEQYF

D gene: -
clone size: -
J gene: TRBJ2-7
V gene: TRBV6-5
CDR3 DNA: TGTGCCAGCAGTTACCTAACCGGTCCCTTTGAGCAGTACTTC
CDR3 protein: CASSYLTGPFEQYF

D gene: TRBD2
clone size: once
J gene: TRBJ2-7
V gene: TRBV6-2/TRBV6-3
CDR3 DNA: TGTGCCAGCAGTTACCTAGCGGGTTACGAGCAGTACTTC
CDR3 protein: CASSYLAGYEQYF

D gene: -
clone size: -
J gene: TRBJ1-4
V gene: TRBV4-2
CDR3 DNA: TGTGCCAGCAGCCATTATTTTATGGGGCAGAGTAATGAAAAACTGTTTTTT
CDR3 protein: CASSHYFMGQSNEKLFF

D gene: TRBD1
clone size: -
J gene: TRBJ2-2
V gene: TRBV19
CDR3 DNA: TGTGCCAGCTTTACAGGGGGCAGCACCGGGGAGCTGTTTTTT
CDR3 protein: CASFTGGSTGELFF

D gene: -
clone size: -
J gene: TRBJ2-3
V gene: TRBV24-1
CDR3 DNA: TGTGCCACCAGTGATTTTCGAGATACGCAGTATTTT
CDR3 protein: CATSDFRDTQYF

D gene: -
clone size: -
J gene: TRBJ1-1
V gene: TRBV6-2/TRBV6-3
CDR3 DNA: TGTGCCAGCAGTCGACCTGGGGGGAACACTGAAGCTTTCTTT
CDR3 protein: CASSRPGGNTEAFF

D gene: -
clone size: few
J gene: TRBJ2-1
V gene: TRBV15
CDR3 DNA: TGTGCCACCAGCAGGAAGGACAATGAGCAGTTCTTC
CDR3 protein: CATSRKDNEQFF

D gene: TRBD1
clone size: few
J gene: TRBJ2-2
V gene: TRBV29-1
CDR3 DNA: TGCAGCGTTGAGTGGCAGGGGGCAGACACCGGGGAGCTGTTTTTT
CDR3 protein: CSVEWQGADTGELFF

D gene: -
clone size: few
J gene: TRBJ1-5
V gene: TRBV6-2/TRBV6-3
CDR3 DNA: TGTGCCAGCAGCTCCTTCCGAGTCCCATCCAATCAGCCCCAGCATTTT
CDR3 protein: CASSSFRVPSNQPQHF

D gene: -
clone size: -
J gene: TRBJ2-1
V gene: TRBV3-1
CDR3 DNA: TGTGCCAGCAGCCAAGATCCGAGGACAAATGAGCAGTTCTTC
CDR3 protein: CASSQDPRTNEQFF